The rows below give T cell receptor beta chains drawn from one sample of a study of CD8 T cells in ankylosing spondylitis. TCRdb reanalysed the 5' RACE reads using MiXCR and keeps one entry per CDR3 protein. This table has roughly 240,000 distinct CDR3 sequences, approximately 8% appearing once. The sample consisted of blood, either unsorted or a sorted T cell fraction (not recorded which). These receptors all come from a female donor with ankylosing spondylitis or in good health (not recorded which). Both conserved end residues are part of each CDR3. D genes are given only for firm matches. Expanded clones are given a class, and other clones once, few, many or no size at all.

many,TRBJ1-5,TRBV12-3/TRBV12-4,TRBD1,CATAQGAPNQPQHF,TGTGCCACCGCCCAGGGGGCCCCAAATCAGCCCCAGCATTTT
many,TRBJ2-7,TRBV6-6,-,CASSSPDRGSYEQYF,TGTGCCAGCAGTTCGCCGGACAGAGGGAGCTACGAGCAGTACTTC
many,TRBJ2-1,TRBV12-3/TRBV12-4,TRBD2,CASTGGYNEQFF,TGTGCCAGCACCGGGGGGTACAATGAGCAGTTCTTC
many,TRBJ1-1,TRBV28,TRBD1,CASGQGVWTEAFF,TGTGCCAGTGGACAGGGTGTTTGGACTGAAGCTTTCTTT
many,TRBJ2-3,TRBV4-3,TRBD1,CASSQDPVRTGAQGDTQYF,TGCGCCAGCAGCCAAGACCCGGTCCGGACAGGGGCCCAAGGTGATACGCAGTATTTT
-,TRBJ2-5,TRBV7-2,TRBD2,CASRRTSGTQETQYF,TGTGCCAGCAGACGGACTAGCGGGACCCAAGAGACCCAGTACTTC
-,TRBJ2-2,TRBV29-1,TRBD1,CSVVPQGANTGELFF,TGCAGCGTTGTCCCACAGGGGGCGAACACCGGGGAGCTGTTTTTT
many,TRBJ1-3,TRBV6-5,TRBD1,CASSYSPWSGQMDTIYF,TGTGCCAGCAGTTACAGCCCCTGGTCGGGACAGATGGACACCATATATTTT
few,TRBJ1-2,TRBV20-1,-,CSARDLRNIPLGGGYTF,TGCAGTGCTAGAGATCTCCGGAACATCCCTTTAGGAGGAGGCTACACCTTC
few,TRBJ2-7,TRBV11-2,-,CASSPGSVDCHCEQYF,TGTGCCAGCAGCCCCGGTTCGGTGGACTGTCATTGCGAGCAGTACTTC
many,TRBJ2-7,TRBV27,-,CASRADGGEQYF,TGTGCCAGCAGAGCCGACGGAGGGGAGCAGTACTTC
many,TRBJ2-3,TRBV18,TRBD2,CASSPLSGAAGADTQYF,TGTGCCAGCTCACCACTTTCGGGCGCGGCGGGAGCGGATACGCAGTATTTT
many,TRBJ1-5,TRBV20-1,-,CSAFGLQYQPQHF,TGCAGTGCATTCGGTCTGCAGTATCAGCCCCAGCATTTT
many,TRBJ1-2,TRBV6-1,TRBD1,CASRTDRDDGYTF,TGTGCCAGCAGGACGGACAGGGACGATGGCTACACCTTC
few,TRBJ2-1,TRBV29-1,TRBD2,CSVEGATSGRLDEQFF,TGCAGCGTTGAAGGTGCGACTAGCGGGAGATTGGATGAGCAGTTCTTC
many,TRBJ2-2,TRBV5-1,-,CASSLVLGDTGELFF,TGCGCCAGCAGCTTGGTTCTGGGTGACACCGGGGAGCTGTTTTTT
many,TRBJ2-5,TRBV2,-,CASSPVLETQYF,TGTGCCAGCTCTCCTGTTCTGGAGACCCAGTACTTC
-,TRBJ2-2,TRBV4-3,-,CASSQDWGPGTGELFF,TGCGCCAGCAGCCAGGATTGGGGACCGGGCACCGGGGAGCTGTTTTTT
many,TRBJ1-1,TRBV20-1,-,CSARRGGVGAFF,TGCAGTGCTAGACGAGGGGGAGTTGGCGCTTTCTTT
many,TRBJ1-2,TRBV4-3,-,CASSQELNPRILGGYTF,TGCGCCAGCAGCCAAGAGTTGAATCCCCGAATCCTTGGTGGCTACACCTTC
many,TRBJ2-7,TRBV25-1,-,CASSEYFEGVRYEQYF,TGTGCCAGCAGTGAATATTTTGAGGGGGTACGGTACGAGCAGTACTTC
many,TRBJ1-2,TRBV4-2,-,CASQSGEGANYGYTF,TGTGCCAGCCAAAGCGGGGAGGGAGCTAACTATGGCTACACCTTC
many,TRBJ2-6,TRBV12-3/TRBV12-4,-,CASSPRGGANVLTF,TGTGCCAGCAGTCCCCGGGGCGGGGCCAACGTCCTGACTTTC
few,TRBJ1-4,TRBV6-6,-,CASSQTKAGKLFF,TGTGCCAGCAGTCAGACAAAAGCAGGAAAACTGTTTTTT
-,TRBJ2-1,TRBV4-3,TRBD2,CASSPKPGLAGGSEQFF,TGCGCCAGCAGCCCAAAACCGGGACTAGCGGGAGGGAGTGAGCAGTTCTTC
-,TRBJ2-4,TRBV20-1,-,CSASRSGGVQNIQYF,TGCAGTGCTAGCCGGTCAGGCGGAGTCCAAAACATTCAGTACTTC
many,TRBJ1-2,TRBV29-1,-,CSVDSTYGYTF,TGCAGCGTTGACAGTACTTATGGCTACACCTTC
-,TRBJ1-4,TRBV6-5,TRBD1,CASRTGNEKLFF,TGTGCCAGCAGGACAGGGAATGAAAAACTGTTTTTT
many,TRBJ2-1,TRBV12-3/TRBV12-4,-,CASSLRGSSYNEQFF,TGTGCCAGCAGTTTACGCGGGTCCTCCTACAATGAGCAGTTCTTC
many,TRBJ2-7,TRBV12-3/TRBV12-4,-,CASKTGTLSSYEQYF,TGTGCCAGCAAAACCGGGACTCTGAGCTCCTACGAGCAGTACTTC
many,TRBJ1-2,TRBV5-5,TRBD1,CASSLTGGPNYGYTF,TGTGCCAGCAGCTTGACAGGGGGGCCTAACTATGGCTACACCTTC
many,TRBJ2-3,TRBV7-8,TRBD2,CASSLEAGLSTDTQYF,TGTGCCAGCAGCTTAGAAGCGGGACTGAGCACAGATACGCAGTATTTT